Following are 30 T cell receptor beta chains from one sample sequenced in a study of T cell responses to AZD1222 COVID-19 vaccine. This table comes from immunoSEQ multiplex PCR, and its TCRdb copy is limited to in-frame clones, with some not included. The sample carries about 77,000 clones, more than 90% recorded once. The sequencing here drew on peripheral blood, taken 28 days after the second AZD1222 dose. The receptor set was obtained from an adult who received the AZD1222 COVID-19 vaccine.

There are a few counts of this clone. The rearrangement links TRBV7-8 to TRBJ1-1; TRBD1 aligns across 9 bases. Germline loops: CDR1 SGHVS, CDR2 FQNEAQ. The CDR3 sequence is 15 residues long. V was clipped by 2 bases and J by 6 bases; unmatched bases: 7. CDR3 protein: CASSLQGQGKAEAFF. The CDR3 region has the DNA TGTGCCAGCAGCTTACAGGGACAGGGAAAAGCTGAAGCTTTCTTT.

The CDR3 sequence is CASSLAPLGTNEKLFF. In nucleotides, the CDR3 is TGTGCCAGCAGCTTAGCTCCCCTGGGGACTAATGAAAAACTGTTTTTT. The V gene is TRBV7-2, the J gene TRBJ1-4, with D hard to call. This CDR3 region has 16 residues. The V end lost 0 bases, the J end lost 2 bases, and 10 bases lay between the germline ends. The germline CDR1 and CDR2 sequences are SGHTA and FQGNSA. The full variable domain, in which reference TRBV7-2 and TRBJ1-4 provide the parts outside the CDR3, is GAGVSQSPSNKVTEKGKDVELRCDPISGHTALYWYRQSLGQGLEFLIYFQGNSAPDKSGLPSDRFSAERTGGSVSTLTIQRTQQEDSAVYLCASSLAPLGTNEKLFFGSGTQLSVL.

This chain connects TRBV12-3 or TRBV12-4 to TRBJ2-7, with D perhaps matching TRBD1 (6 bases). V lost 10 bases and J lost 2, with 15 bases in between. The CDR3 runs to 13 residues. CDR3 nucleotides: TGTGCCACCAGGGGCGGGCCTACCTACGAGCAGTACTTC. Protein: CATRGGPTYEQYF.

This chain connects TRBV29-1 to TRBJ1-3; D unclear. The V end was cut by 3 bases, the J end by 4 bases, with 7 bases between. There are 12 residues in the CDR3. Germline V lookup: CDR1 SQVTM, CDR2 ANQGSEA. The CDR3 DNA is TGCAGCGTTGAGGCCCCAGGAAACACCATATATTTT. Translated, it gives CSVEAPGNTIYF.

This chain links TRBV24-1 with TRBJ2-3; D not certain. V gave up 4 bases and J gave up 3 bases, with 10 bases separating them. The CDR3 contains 14 residues. Germline V gene lookup returns CDR1 KGHDR and CDR2 SFDVKD. This CDR3 reads CATSETPRTDTQYF. DNA for the CDR3: TGTGCCACCAGTGAAACCCCGAGAACAGATACGCAGTATTTT.

The chain links TRBV29-1 to TRBJ2-6; 8 nucleotides line up with TRBD1. Germline V gene data show CDR1 as SQVTM and CDR2 as ANQGSEA. V trimming: 3 bases; J trimming: 2 bases; junction bases outside the gene matches: 9. There are 17 residues in the CDR3. The CDR3 bases are TGCAGCGTTGAGGCCAGGGGGCGGAATACTGGGGCCAACGTCCTGACTTTC. As protein: CSVEARGRNTGANVLTF.

This clone was counted once. The chain is built from TRBV3-1 (or the pseudogene TRBV3-2) and TRBJ2-7, with D tentatively TRBD1 (5 bases). Trimming shortened V by 2 bases and J by 0 bases, and 11 bases separated the two germline ends. CDR1 and CDR2 from the germline V gene are LGHDT and YNNKEL (reference sequence). The CDR3 totals 15 residues. CDR3 sequence: CASSQWTFSSYEQYF. The CDR3 nucleotides read TGTGCCAGCAGCCAATGGACATTCAGCTCCTACGAGCAGTACTTC.

The chain couples TRBV5-1 to TRBJ2-5, with D maybe TRBD1 (5 bases). Germline V gene sequence: CDR1 SGHRS, CDR2 YFSETQ. V lost 0 bases and J lost 2, with 11 bases in between. The CDR3 covers 15 residues. The CDR3 coding sequence is TGCGCCAGCAGCTTGGATTGGGGCGCACAAGAGACCCAGTACTTC. The encoded protein is CASSLDWGAQETQYF.

V gene TRBV11-2 combines with J gene TRBJ2-7; D possibly corresponds to TRBD2 (6 bases). V shed 0 bases and J shed 5 bases, with 17 bases lying between them. CDR3 length equals 16 residues. Germline V gene sequence: CDR1 SGHAT, CDR2 FQNNGV. In nucleotides, the CDR3 is TGTGCCAGCAGCTTAGATCAGGTTAGGGGAGGACACGAGCAGTACTTC. This gives the protein CASSLDQVRGGHEQYF.

This clone was seen only once. The rearrangement joins TRBV29-1 to TRBJ1-5; D is undetermined. Trimming left V 4 bases short and J 2 bases short, with 9 bases between. CDR3 length equals 13 residues. From germline, CDR1 is SQVTM and CDR2 ANQGSEA. This chain's CDR3 is CSVVTGGNQPQHF. The DNA for the CDR3 is TGCAGCGTTGTTACGGGTGGCAATCAGCCCCAGCATTTT.

This clone was seen a handful of times. V usage is TRBV6-5 and J usage is TRBJ1-2; D call uncertain. Germline V lookup: CDR1 MNHEY, CDR2 SVGAGI. The V end was cut by 6 bases, the J end by 3 bases, with 8 bases between. This CDR3 is 12 amino acids long. CDR3 coding DNA: TGTGCCAGCAGGGCAGGCGACTATGGCTACACCTTC. It translates to CASRAGDYGYTF.

The gene calls are TRBV10-3 and TRBJ1-1; D gene unclear. Germline CDR1 ENHRY, CDR2 SYGVKD. This CDR3 comprises 14 residues. Between the trimmed V and J ends, which lost 2 bases and 4 bases, there was a span of 11 bases. The CDR3 DNA reads TGTGCCATCAGTGAGATCGACCGTGGCACTGAAGCTTTCTTT. This sequence encodes CAISEIDRGTEAFF.

This rearrangement joins TRBV21-1 to TRBJ2-2; the table gives TRBD2 as D, unverified against the DNA. TRBV21-1 represents a pseudogene. The CDR3 is 16 residues long. CDR3 nucleotides: TGTGCCAGCAGCAAAGCCCAGCGGGAGAGCACCGGGGAGCTGTTTTTT. Amino acids: CASSKAQRESTGELFF.

The chain uses TRBV7-9 and TRBJ1-2; weak D call: TRBD1 (6 bases). Germline values: CDR1 SEHNR, CDR2 FQNEAQ (reference sequence). V gave up 5 bases and J gave up 14 bases, with 21 bases separating them. The CDR3 totals 13 residues. CDR3 nucleotides: TGTGCCAGCAGCCTCGTGGACAGCTCGTATTCTACCTTC. Its translation is CASSLVDSSYSTF.

V and J are TRBV7-2 and TRBJ1-6, with TRBD1 identical over 9 bases. CDR3 size: 16 residues. Per germline, CDR1 SGHTA and CDR2 FQGNSA. After removal of 4 bases from V and 6 bases from J, the junction contained 7 bases not matched to a gene. CDR3 sequence: CASSSRTGVTNSPLHF. The CDR3 coding sequence is TGTGCCAGCAGCTCACGGACAGGGGTAACTAATTCACCCCTCCACTTT.

V gene TRBV19 combines with J gene TRBJ1-2; TRBD1 aligns across 11 bases. The length of the CDR3 is 14 residues. Germline-derived CDR1 and CDR2 are LNHDA and SQIVND (reference sequence). V lost 3 bases to trimming and J lost 5 bases; unmatched junction nucleotides: 2. This CDR3 is CASSIGTGGYGYTF. The CDR3 DNA reads TGTGCCAGTAGTATCGGGACAGGGGGTTATGGCTACACCTTC. Drawing the rest from reference TRBV19 and TRBJ1-2, the complete variable domain is DGGITQSPKYLFRKEGQNVTLSCEQNLNHDAMYWYRQDPGQGLRLIYYSQIVNDFQKGDIAEGYSVSREKKESFPLTVTSAQKNPTAFYLCASSIGTGGYGYTFGSGTRLTVV.

The chain couples TRBV12-3 or TRBV12-4 to TRBJ1-5, with D perhaps TRBD1 (5 bases). Trimming took off 3 bases at V and 6 bases at J, with 9 bases between the two ends. This CDR3 is built from 13 residues. CDR3 sequence reads: CASSLGEIQPQHF. The CDR3 DNA is TGTGCCAGCAGTTTGGGGGAAATTCAGCCCCAGCATTTT.

This clone was seen once. This rearrangement joins TRBV13 to TRBJ1-1; D unresolved. Germline V lookup: CDR1 PRHDT, CDR2 FYEKMQ (reference sequence). The CDR3 is 11 residues long. V was clipped by 4 bases and J by 12 bases, with 12 bases between them. The CDR3 here is CASSSNTVPFF. Written as DNA, the CDR3 is TGTGCCAGCAGCTCCAACACAGTACCTTTCTTT.

The V and J genes are TRBV12-3 or TRBV12-4 and TRBJ2-2; D is perhaps TRBD1 (6 bases). Trimming shortened V by 4 bases and J by 6 bases, and 9 bases separated the two germline ends. The CDR3 is 13 residues long. This CDR3 is CASSYRVAGELFF. The CDR3 DNA is TGTGCCAGCAGTTACAGGGTTGCCGGGGAGCTGTTTTTT.

This clone is a singleton in its sample. This chain connects TRBV6-5 to TRBJ2-7; 7 bases align to TRBD2. Germline lookup yields CDR1 MNHEY and CDR2 SVGAGI. V dropped 0 bases and J dropped 2; count of bases not matched to a gene: 4. The CDR3 has 15 amino acids. Here the CDR3 reads CASSYSTRGTYEQYF. CDR3 in DNA: TGTGCCAGCAGTTACTCGACGCGGGGGACCTACGAGCAGTACTTC.

J is TRBJ2-3 and V is TRBV5-1; 9 bases map to TRBD2. Trimming cost V 4 bases and J 4 bases; bases outside gene matches: 7. This CDR3 region has 15 residues. Per the germline V gene, CDR1 is SGHRS and CDR2 is YFSETQ. The DNA of the CDR3 is TGCGCCAGCAGCAGATCTAGCGGGACTTCAGATACGCAGTATTTT. This codes for CASSRSSGTSDTQYF.

The V and J genes are TRBV7-2 and TRBJ2-5; TRBD2 matches at 7 bases. V gave up 0 bases and J gave up 4 bases; unmatched junction bases: 5. The CDR3 length is 15 residues. Germline CDR1 is SGHTA and CDR2 is FQGNSA. The CDR3 DNA reads as TGTGCCAGCAGCTTAGCGGGAGGGCCGGTAGAGACCCAGTACTTC. Protein: CASSLAGGPVETQYF.

This sequence joins TRBV21-1 and TRBJ2-3; the table's D call, TRBD2, was not checked against the DNA. TRBV21-1 is classified as a pseudogene. The CDR3 length is 16 residues. DNA for the CDR3: TGTGCCAGCAGCAAAGGGTCTAGCGGGAGGGCAGATACGCAGTATTTT. It encodes CASSKGSSGRADTQYF.

The rearrangement links TRBV11-2 to TRBJ1-1, with D possibly TRBD1 on 5 matching bases. This CDR3 is 15 amino acids long. CDR1 and CDR2 from the germline V gene are SGHAT and FQNNGV. Trimming cost V 3 bases and J 4 bases, with 15 bases left between them. The CDR3 loop is CASSFPYGRATEAFF. The CDR3 coding sequence is TGTGCCAGCAGCTTTCCCTACGGCAGGGCCACTGAAGCTTTCTTT.

The chain recombines TRBV5-4 with TRBJ2-3, with D possibly matching TRBD2 (6 bases). CDR3 length: 16 amino acids. Trimming left V 0 bases short and J 2 bases short, with 13 bases between. CDR1 is SGHNT, CDR2 YYREEE, per germline (reference sequence). CDR3 protein: CASSLVGGAATDTQYF. The DNA of the CDR3 is TGTGCCAGCAGCTTGGTGGGGGGAGCGGCCACAGATACGCAGTATTTT.

The gene calls are TRBV5-5 and TRBJ1-1, with unresolved D. Germline lookup yields CDR1 SGHKS and CDR2 YYEKEE (reference sequence). CDR3 length: 13 amino acids. Trimming left V 6 bases short and J 1 base short, with 10 bases between. The CDR3 sequence is CASNPGGNTEAFF. The CDR3 DNA is TGTGCCAGCAACCCGGGCGGGAACACTGAAGCTTTCTTT.

This clone has just one count. Its ends do not fully match the called genes, so a read error is possible. This chain links TRBV5-1 with TRBJ2-7; tentatively, D is TRBD2 (5 bases). From germline, CDR1 is SGHRS and CDR2 YFSETQ. The CDR3 is 14 amino acids. CDR3 sequence: CASSQELASSEQYF. The CDR3 region has the DNA TGCGCCAGCAGCCAGGAGCTAGCCTCCTCCGAGCAGTACTTC.

A few counts support this clone. The chain has TRBV7-2 and TRBJ1-3; a weak D match, TRBD1 (6 bases). V was clipped by 5 bases and J by 2 bases, with 16 bases between them. Per germline, CDR1 SGHTA and CDR2 FQGNSA. The CDR3 loop spans 16 amino acids. In DNA form, the CDR3 reads TGTGCCAGCAGCCACCCCTCCCGGGGGCCTGGAAACACCATATATTTT. This encodes CASSHPSRGPGNTIYF. The full variable domain, in which reference TRBV7-2 and TRBJ1-3 provide the parts outside the CDR3, is GAGVSQSPSNKVTEKGKDVELRCDPISGHTALYWYRQSLGQGLEFLIYFQGNSAPDKSGLPSDRFSAERTGGSVSTLTIQRTQQEDSAVYLCASSHPSRGPGNTIYFGEGSWLTVV.

The chain recombines TRBV25-1 with TRBJ1-2; no clear D gene. The CDR3 has 12 amino acids. Trimming stripped 4 bases from V and 8 bases from J, with 11 bases between. CDR1 and CDR2 from the germline V gene are MGHDK and SYGVNS. CDR3 DNA: TGTGCCAGCAGTGGGACCTGGAGGGGCTACACCTTC. It translates to CASSGTWRGYTF.

The chain links TRBV5-1 to TRBJ2-1; TRBD2 matches at 12 bases. CDR3 length: 16 residues. From germline, CDR1 is SGHRS and CDR2 YFSETQ. J was trimmed by 7 bases and V by 2 bases; bases with no gene match: 7. The CDR3 DNA reads as TGCGCCAGCAGCTTCCTAGCGGGAGGGGACGAAAATGAGCAGTTCTTC. Protein product: CASSFLAGGDENEQFF.